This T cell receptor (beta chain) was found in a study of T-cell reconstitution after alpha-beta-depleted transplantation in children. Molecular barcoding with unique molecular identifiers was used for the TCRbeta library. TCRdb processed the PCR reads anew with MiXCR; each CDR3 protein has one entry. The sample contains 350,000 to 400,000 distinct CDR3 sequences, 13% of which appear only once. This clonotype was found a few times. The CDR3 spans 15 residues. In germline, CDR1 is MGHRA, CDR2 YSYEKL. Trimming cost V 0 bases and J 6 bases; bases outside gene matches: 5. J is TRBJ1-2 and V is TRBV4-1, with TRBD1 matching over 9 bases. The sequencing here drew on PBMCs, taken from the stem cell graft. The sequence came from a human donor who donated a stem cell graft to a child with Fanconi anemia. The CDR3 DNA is TGCGCCAGCAGCCAAGACAGGGACAGGGTTAATGGCTACACCTTC. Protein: CASSQDRDRVNGYTF.